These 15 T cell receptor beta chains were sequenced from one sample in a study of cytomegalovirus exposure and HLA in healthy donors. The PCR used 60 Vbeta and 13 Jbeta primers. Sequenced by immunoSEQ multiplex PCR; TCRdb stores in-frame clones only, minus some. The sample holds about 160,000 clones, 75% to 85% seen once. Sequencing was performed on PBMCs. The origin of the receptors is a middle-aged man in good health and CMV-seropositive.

The CDR3 sequence: CATSVTGGIHEQYF. The CDR3 DNA sequence: TGCGCCACCTCAGTGACAGGGGGCATCCACGAGCAGTACTTC. This sequence joins TRBV5-1 and TRBJ2-7; 10 bases line up with TRBD1. J lost 5 bases, V lost 9 bases, and 11 bases had no gene match. Germline CDR1 reads SGHRS; CDR2 reads YFSETQ. This CDR3 comprises 14 residues.

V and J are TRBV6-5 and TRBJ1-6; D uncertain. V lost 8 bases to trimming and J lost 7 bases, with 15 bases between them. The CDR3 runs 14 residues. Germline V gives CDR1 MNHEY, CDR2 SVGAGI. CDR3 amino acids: CASSSGTGNSPLHF. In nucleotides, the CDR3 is TGTGCCAGCTCATCGGGTACGGGAAATTCACCCCTCCACTTT.

The CDR3 DNA is TGTGCCAGCAGCTACTCCGGGGTCAGAGATACGCAGTATTTT. This encodes CASSYSGVRDTQYF. The chain links TRBV28 to TRBJ2-3; D possibly corresponds to TRBD2 (5 bases). Germline CDR1 MDHEN, CDR2 SYDVKM. This CDR3 comprises 14 residues. Trimming stripped 6 bases from V and 5 bases from J, with 15 bases between.

CDR3 loop: CASSRDIPYGYTF. The DNA of the CDR3 is TGCGCCAGCAGCCGGGACATCCCCTATGGCTACACCTTC. The chain carries TRBV5-1 and TRBJ1-2; a possible D gene is TRBD1 (6 bases). There are 13 residues in the CDR3. Germline V gives CDR1 SGHRS, CDR2 YFSETQ. V gave up 4 bases and J gave up 4 bases, with 11 bases separating them.

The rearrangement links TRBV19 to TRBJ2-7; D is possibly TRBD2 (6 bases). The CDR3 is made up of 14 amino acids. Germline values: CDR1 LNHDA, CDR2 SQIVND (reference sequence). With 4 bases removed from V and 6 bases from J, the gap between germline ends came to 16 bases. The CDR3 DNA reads TGTGCCAGTAGTAAGGAGGCGGGAAGGGGCGAGCAGTACTTC. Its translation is CASSKEAGRGEQYF.

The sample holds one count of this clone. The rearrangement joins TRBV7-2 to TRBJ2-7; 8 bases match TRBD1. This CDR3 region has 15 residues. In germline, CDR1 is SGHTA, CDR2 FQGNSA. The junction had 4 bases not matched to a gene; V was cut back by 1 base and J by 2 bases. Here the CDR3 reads CASSLVSGQAYEQYF. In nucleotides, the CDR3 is TGTGCCAGCAGCTTAGTTTCGGGACAGGCCTACGAGCAGTACTTC.

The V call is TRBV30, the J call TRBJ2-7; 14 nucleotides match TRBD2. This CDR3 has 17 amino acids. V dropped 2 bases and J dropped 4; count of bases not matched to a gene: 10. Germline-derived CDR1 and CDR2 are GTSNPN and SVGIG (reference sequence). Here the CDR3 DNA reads TGTGCCTGGAGTCCACAGAGGACTAGCGGGAGGTTGTACGAGCAGTACTTC. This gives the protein CAWSPQRTSGRLYEQYF.

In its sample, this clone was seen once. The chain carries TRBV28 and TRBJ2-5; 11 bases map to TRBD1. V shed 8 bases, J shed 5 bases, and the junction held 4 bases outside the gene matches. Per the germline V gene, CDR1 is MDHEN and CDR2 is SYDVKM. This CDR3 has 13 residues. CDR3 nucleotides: TGTGCCAGCGGGACAGGGGGTTCGGAGACCCAGTACTTC. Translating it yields CASGTGGSETQYF.

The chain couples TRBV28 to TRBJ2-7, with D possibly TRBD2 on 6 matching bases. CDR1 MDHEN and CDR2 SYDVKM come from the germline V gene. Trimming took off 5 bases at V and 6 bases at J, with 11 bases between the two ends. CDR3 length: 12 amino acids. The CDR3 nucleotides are TGTGCCAGCAGTCGACCCGGGAGCGAGCAGTACTTC. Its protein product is CASSRPGSEQYF.

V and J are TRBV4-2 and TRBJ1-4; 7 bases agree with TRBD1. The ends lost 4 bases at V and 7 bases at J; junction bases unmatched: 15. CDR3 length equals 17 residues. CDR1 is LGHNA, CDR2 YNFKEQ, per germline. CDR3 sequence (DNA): TGTGCCAGCAGCCTTCCCGGGACAGCCCGTTCGGTTGAAAAACTGTTTTTT. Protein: CASSLPGTARSVEKLFF.

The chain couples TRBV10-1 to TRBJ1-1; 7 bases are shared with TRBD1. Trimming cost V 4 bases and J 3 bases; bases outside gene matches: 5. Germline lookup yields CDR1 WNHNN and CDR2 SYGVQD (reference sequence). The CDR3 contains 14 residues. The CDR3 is CASSGDRRYTEAFF. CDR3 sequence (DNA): TGCGCCAGCAGTGGGGACAGACGTTACACTGAAGCTTTCTTT.

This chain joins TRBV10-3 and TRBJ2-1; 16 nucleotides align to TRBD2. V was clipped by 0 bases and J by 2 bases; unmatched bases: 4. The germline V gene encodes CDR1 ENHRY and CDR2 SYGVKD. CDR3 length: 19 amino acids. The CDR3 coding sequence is TGTGCCATCAGTGAGTCACGGGGGACTAGCGGGAGGGCCTACAATGAGCAGTTCTTC. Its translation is CAISESRGTSGRAYNEQFF.

CDR3 protein: CASSLSGAIISYEQYF. As DNA, the CDR3 is TGTGCCAGCAGCTTATCAGGGGCGATAATTTCCTACGAGCAGTACTTC. The chain is built from TRBV13 and TRBJ2-7, with D maybe TRBD1 (6 bases). Germline V gene data show CDR1 as PRHDT and CDR2 as FYEKMQ (reference sequence). Trimming took off 2 bases at V and 1 base at J, with 15 bases between the two ends. This CDR3 has 16 residues. Together with reference TRBV13 and TRBJ2-7, the CDR3 gives the full variable domain: AAGVIQSPRHLIKEKRETATLKCYPIPRHDTVYWYQQGPGQDPQFLISFYEKMQSDKGSIPDRFSAQQFSDYHSELNMSSLELGDSALYFCASSLSGAIISYEQYFGPGTRLTVT.

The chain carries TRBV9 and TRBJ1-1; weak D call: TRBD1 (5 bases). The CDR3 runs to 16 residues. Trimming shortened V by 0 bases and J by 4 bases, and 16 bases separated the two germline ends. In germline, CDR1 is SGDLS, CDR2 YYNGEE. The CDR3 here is CASSVGPRVASTEAFF. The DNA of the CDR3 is TGTGCCAGCAGCGTAGGACCCAGGGTGGCAAGCACTGAAGCTTTCTTT.

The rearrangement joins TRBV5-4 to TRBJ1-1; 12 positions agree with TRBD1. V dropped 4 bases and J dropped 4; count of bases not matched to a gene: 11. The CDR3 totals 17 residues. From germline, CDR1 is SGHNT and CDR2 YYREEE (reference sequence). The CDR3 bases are TGTGCCAGCAGCCCCGGGACAGGGGGCTTGGGGAGCACTGAAGCTTTCTTT. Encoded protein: CASSPGTGGLGSTEAFF.